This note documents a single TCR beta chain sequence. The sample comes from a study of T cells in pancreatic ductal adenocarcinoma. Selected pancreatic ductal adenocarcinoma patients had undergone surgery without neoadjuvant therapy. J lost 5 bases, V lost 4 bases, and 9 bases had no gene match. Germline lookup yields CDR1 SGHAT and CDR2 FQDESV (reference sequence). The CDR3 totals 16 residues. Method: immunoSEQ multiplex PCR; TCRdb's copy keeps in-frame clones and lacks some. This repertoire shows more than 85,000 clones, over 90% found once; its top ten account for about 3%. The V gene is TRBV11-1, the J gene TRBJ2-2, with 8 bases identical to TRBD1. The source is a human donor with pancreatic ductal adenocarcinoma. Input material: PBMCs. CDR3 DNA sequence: TGTGCCAGCAGCTACCCCCAGGGGGCGTGGACCGGGGAGCTGTTTTTT. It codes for CASSYPQGAWTGELFF.